In its sample, the clone carrying this T cell receptor (beta chain) was seen a few times. Its antigen is undetermined. This sample stems from a study of early T cells in non-severe SARS-CoV-2 infection. Study details: Chains were unpaired, as sequencing was done on bulk RNA from unsorted whole blood.

Study-level points and caveats: Sequences matched to VDJdb favored anti-spike CD8 responses, while private and CD4 specificities were missed.

Separate cDNA molecules each had unique molecular identifiers attached to them. TCRdb re-called the 5' RACE reads with MiXCR, one entry per CDR3 protein. This sample has just over 65,000 distinct CDR3 sequences, with about 13% found just once. The source of this sequence is an adult who was a healthcare worker with PCR-confirmed SARS-CoV-2 infection or an uninfected control (not recorded which). Sequenced: whole blood.

The CDR3 sequence is CAVATASNTGELFF. CDR3 DNA sequence: TGTGCCGTAGCTACAGCGTCGAACACCGGGGAGCTGTTTTTT. The rearrangement joins TRBV10-3 to TRBJ2-2; D call uncertain. The germline V gene encodes CDR1 ENHRY and CDR2 SYGVKD. The ends were cut back, 11 bases at V and 0 bases at J, with 13 bases in the middle. This CDR3 region has 14 residues.